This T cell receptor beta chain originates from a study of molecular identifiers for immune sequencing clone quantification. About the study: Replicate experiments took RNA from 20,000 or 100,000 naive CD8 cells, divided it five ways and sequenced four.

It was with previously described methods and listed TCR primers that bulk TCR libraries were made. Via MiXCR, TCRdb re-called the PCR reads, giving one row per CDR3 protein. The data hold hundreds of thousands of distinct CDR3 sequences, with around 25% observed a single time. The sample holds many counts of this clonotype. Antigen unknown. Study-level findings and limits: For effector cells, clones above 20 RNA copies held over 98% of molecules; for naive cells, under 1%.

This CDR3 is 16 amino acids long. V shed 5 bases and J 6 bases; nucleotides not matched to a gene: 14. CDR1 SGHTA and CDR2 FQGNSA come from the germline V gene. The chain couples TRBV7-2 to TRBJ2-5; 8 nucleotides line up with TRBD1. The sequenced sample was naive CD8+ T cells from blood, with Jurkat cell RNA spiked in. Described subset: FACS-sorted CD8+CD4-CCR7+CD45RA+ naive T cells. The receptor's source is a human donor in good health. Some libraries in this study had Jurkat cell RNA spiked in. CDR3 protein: CASSHTSEQGAKTQYF. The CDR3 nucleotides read TGTGCCAGCAGCCACACCTCCGAGCAGGGGGCGAAGACCCAGTACTTC.